Each of the 27 T cell receptor beta chains below was sequenced from the same sample in a study of T cells in Graves' hyperthyroidism and ophthalmopathy. The CDR3 regions of TCR beta were amplified from RNA transcripts. A set of HTBI primers served as the primers for a first-round RT-PCR of the TCR CDR3. TCRdb processed the multiplex PCR reads anew with MiXCR; each CDR3 protein has one entry. The sample has 600,000 or so distinct CDR3 sequences; more than 45% are singletons. The sample was peripheral blood or thyroid tissue (not recorded which). The receptors were gathered from a woman younger than 30 with Graves' hyperthyroidism.

This clonotype was seen repeatedly, ten times or more. The chain has TRBV7-9 and TRBJ1-1, with 7 positions matching TRBD1. V lost 5 bases to trimming and J lost 5 bases; unmatched junction nucleotides: 8. The CDR3 totals 14 residues. Per germline, CDR1 SEHNR and CDR2 FQNEAQ (reference sequence). The DNA of the CDR3 is TGTGCCAGCAGCCAAGACAGGGACGAAACTGAAGCTTTCTTT. Encoded protein: CASSQDRDETEAFF.

The rearrangement uses TRBV5-1 and TRBJ1-1, with D tentatively TRBD1 (5 bases). Deletions cut 5 bases from V and 3 bases from J, with 14 bases between. CDR3 length: 14 residues. The germline V gene encodes CDR1 SGHRS and CDR2 YFSETQ. For the CDR3, the DNA is TGCGCCAGCAGGGGGCCAGGTCCCGACACTGAAGCTTTCTTT. This gives the protein CASRGPGPDTEAFF.

This clonotype was recorded many times. This chain joins TRBV19 and TRBJ1-6, with D hard to call. V lost 5 bases to trimming and J lost 0 bases, with 5 bases between them. The CDR3 is 14 amino acids. Germline V CDR1 and CDR2: LNHDA, SQIVND (reference sequence). The CDR3 nucleotides are TGTGCCAGTAGTTGGGACTCCTATAATTCACCCCTCCACTTT. Amino acid sequence: CASSWDSYNSPLHF.

The gene calls are TRBV7-9 and TRBJ2-6; D perhaps matches TRBD1 (6 bases). Germline V lookup: CDR1 SEHNR, CDR2 FQNEAQ (reference sequence). This CDR3 has 16 amino acids. Trimming took 3 bases from V and 0 from J, leaving 9 bases between them. The CDR3 sequence: CASSFLQGSGANVLTF. In DNA form, the CDR3 reads TGTGCCAGCAGCTTCTTACAGGGCTCTGGGGCCAACGTCCTGACTTTC. The entire variable domain, with the rest obtained from reference TRBV7-9 and TRBJ2-6, is as follows: DTGVSQNPRHKITKRGQNVTFRCDPISEHNRLYWYRQTLGQGPEFLTYFQNEAQLEKSRLLSDRFSAERPKGSFSTLEIQRTEQGDSAMYLCASSFLQGSGANVLTFGAGSRLTVL.

On this clonotype: The germline gene is not matched at one end of the junction; a read error may be the cause. The genes are TRBV10-3 and TRBJ1-5; D is unresolved. Germline loops: CDR1 ENHRY, CDR2 SYGVKD. The CDR3 loop spans 16 amino acids. As DNA, the CDR3 is TGTGCCAGCAGTTACGTCGCCTGGAGAAGCAATCAGCCCCAGCATTTT. As protein: CASSYVAWRSNQPQHF.

The chain recombines TRBV10-3 with TRBJ1-5; 7 nucleotides agree with TRBD1. CDR1 and CDR2 from the germline V gene are ENHRY and SYGVKD. The J segment lost 4 bases and the V segment lost 5 bases, leaving 8 bases of the junction unmatched. CDR3 length: 15 residues. Here the CDR3 DNA reads TGTGCCATCAGTACGACCGGACAGGCAAATCAGCCCCAGCATTTT. It specifies CAISTTGQANQPQHF.

This clonotype was detected only a few times. The chain couples TRBV3-1 to TRBJ2-5; no reliable D call. The germline V gene encodes CDR1 LGHDT and CDR2 YNNKEL (reference sequence). V was shortened by 4 bases and J by 5 bases, with 8 bases between the two germline ends. CDR3 size: 12 residues. In nucleotides, the CDR3 is TGTGCCAGCAGCCCCCGGTGGGAGACCCAGTACTTC. Its protein is CASSPRWETQYF.

The rearrangement joins TRBV24-1 to TRBJ2-7; 8 bases line up with TRBD1. V lost 4 bases and J lost 2; bases outside the gene matches: 6. In germline, CDR1 is KGHDR, CDR2 SFDVKD. This CDR3 contains 15 residues. Written as DNA, the CDR3 is TGTGCCACCAGTGACTCCGGGACAGGAGCCTACGAGCAGTACTTC. Protein sequence: CATSDSGTGAYEQYF.

The chain combines TRBV7-9 with TRBJ1-5; no firm D call. Germline CDR1 and CDR2: SEHNR and FQNEAQ (reference sequence). The ends were cut back, 8 bases at V and 3 bases at J, with 8 bases in the middle. This CDR3 is 12 amino acids long. In DNA, the CDR3 is TGTGCCAGCGAGGGCGACAATCAGCCCCAGCATTTT. The encoded protein is CASEGDNQPQHF.

This clonotype was observed once. This chain joins TRBV10-3 and TRBJ2-7, with 7 positions matching TRBD2. Germline CDR1 ENHRY, CDR2 SYGVKD. After removal of 1 base from V and 5 bases from J, the junction contained 8 bases not matched to a gene. This CDR3 has 15 amino acids. CDR3 nucleotide sequence: TGTGCCATCAGTGAGTGGGAGCGGGAAGATAACGAGCAGTACTTC. This sequence encodes CAISEWEREDNEQYF.

This rearrangement joins TRBV11-1 to TRBJ2-7; 7 positions match TRBD1. Germline V gene lookup returns CDR1 SGHAT and CDR2 FQDESV (reference sequence). The CDR3 extends over 13 amino acids. J gave up 2 bases and V 8 bases, and 6 bases lay outside the gene matches. The CDR3: CASDPGGPYEQYF. Here the CDR3 DNA reads TGTGCCAGCGATCCAGGGGGTCCCTACGAGCAGTACTTC.

This clonotype has at least ten counts. The chain couples TRBV2 to TRBJ1-2, with D unresolved. Germline assignment: CDR1 SNHLY and CDR2 FYNNEI. The ends were cut back, 3 bases at V and 7 bases at J, with 6 bases in the middle. The CDR3 has 11 residues. CDR3: CASSEVRGYTF. The CDR3 coding sequence is TGTGCCAGCAGTGAGGTTCGTGGCTACACCTTC.

About this clonotype: A read error may account for a junction end that differs from germline. The J gene is TRBJ2-5, the V gene TRBV7-2, with 7 bases aligning to TRBD1. Germline CDR1 and CDR2: SGHTA and FQGNSA. The CDR3 loop spans 15 amino acids. CDR3 coding DNA: TGCGCCAGCAGCCAAGATAGGGGGCAGACGGAGACCCAGTACTTC. Protein sequence: CASSQDRGQTETQYF. Full variable domain (outside the CDR3, taken from reference TRBV7-2 and TRBJ2-5): GAGVSQSPSNKVTEKGKDVELRCDPISGHTALYWYRQSLGQGLEFLIYFQGNSAPDKSGLPSDRFSAERTGGSVSTLTIQRTQQEDSAVYLCASSQDRGQTETQYFGPGTRLLVL.

Of note for this clonotype: Being one base from a much bigger clone, this may be a read error. J is TRBJ2-5 and V is TRBV10-3; 10 bases agree with TRBD1. V shed 2 bases and J 0 bases; nucleotides not matched to a gene: 0. The CDR3 is 15 amino acids. Germline-derived CDR1 and CDR2 are ENHRY and SYGVKD. In nucleotides, the CDR3 is TGTGCCATCAGTGAGGGACAGGGGGACCAAGAGACCCAGTACTTC. Translation gives CAISEGQGDQETQYF.

With respect to this clonotype: Its ends do not fully match the called genes, so a read error is possible. V and J are TRBV7-2 and TRBJ2-7; D call uncertain. There are 13 residues in the CDR3. From germline, CDR1 is SGHTA and CDR2 FQGNSA. Written as DNA, the CDR3 is TGCGCCAGCAGCCAGAGGACGTCTTACGAGCAGTACTTC. It specifies CASSQRTSYEQYF.

This clonotype rates as large (0.1 to 1%). The J gene is TRBJ2-7, the V gene TRBV7-6; TRBD2 is a possible D gene (6 bases). This CDR3 contains 11 residues. V gave up 4 bases and J gave up 7 bases, with 8 bases separating them. Germline CDR1 reads SGHVS; CDR2 reads FNYEAQ. The CDR3 reads CASSSGREQYF. In DNA form, the CDR3 reads TGTGCCAGCAGCTCTGGGAGGGAGCAGTACTTC.

The table lists this clonotype with a few counts. The V gene is TRBV20-1, the J gene TRBJ2-2; the D gene is possibly TRBD2 (6 bases). The germline gives CDR1 DFQATT, CDR2 SNEGSKA (reference sequence). Trimming shortened V by 1 base and J by 4 bases, and 13 bases separated the two germline ends. This CDR3 is 15 amino acids long. The CDR3, as DNA: TGCAGTGCTAGAGGGGCGGGAAAGGTCACCGGGGAGCTGTTTTTT. This gives the protein CSARGAGKVTGELFF.

The chain has TRBV12-3 or TRBV12-4 and TRBJ1-5; D remains unclear. Between the trimmed V and J ends, which lost 3 bases and 11 bases, there was a span of 11 bases. The CDR3 runs 12 residues. The CDR3 is CASSFEAGAQHF. CDR3 coding DNA: TGTGCCAGCAGTTTCGAGGCCGGGGCCCAGCATTTT.

V gene TRBV2 combines with J gene TRBJ2-7, with D possibly TRBD2 on 7 matching bases. Germline loops: CDR1 SNHLY, CDR2 FYNNEI. Trimming left V 4 bases short and J 0 bases short, with 22 bases between. The CDR3 runs 18 residues. This chain's CDR3 is CASSVLLGGGSGSYEQYF. Here the CDR3 DNA reads TGTGCCAGCAGTGTCCTTTTAGGGGGAGGGTCCGGCTCCTACGAGCAGTACTTC.

The V gene is TRBV5-4, the J gene TRBJ2-7; D gene ambiguous. From germline, CDR1 is SGHNT and CDR2 YYREEE (reference sequence). The CDR3 loop spans 16 amino acids. V dropped 4 bases and J dropped 7 bases, with 24 bases sitting between them. The CDR3 DNA follows: TGTGCCAGCAGCCGTTACACAGAGCTGGGGTCGGAGGAGCAGTACTTC. It translates to CASSRYTELGSEEQYF.

The chain couples TRBV20-1 to TRBJ2-7; D perhaps matches TRBD2 (5 bases). Germline assignment: CDR1 DFQATT and CDR2 SNEGSKA (reference sequence). This CDR3 contains 14 residues. With 1 base removed from V and 0 bases from J, the gap between germline ends came to 10 bases. The CDR3 here is CSARVLDISYEQYF. DNA for the CDR3: TGCAGTGCTAGAGTACTAGATATCTCCTACGAGCAGTACTTC.

This clonotype was recorded many times. This chain uses TRBV7-6 with TRBJ1-5; D gene ambiguous. Germline V gives CDR1 SGHVS, CDR2 FNYEAQ. Trimming stripped 5 bases from V and 3 bases from J, with 8 bases between. The CDR3 is 13 amino acids. This CDR3 reads CASSLQSNQPQHF. The CDR3 DNA reads TGTGCCAGCAGCCTCCAGTCCAATCAGCCCCAGCATTTT.

The genes are TRBV7-6 and TRBJ2-7; 12 nucleotides match TRBD2. V gave up 2 bases and J gave up 4 bases; unmatched junction bases: 3. This CDR3 comprises 15 residues. Germline lookup yields CDR1 SGHVS and CDR2 FNYEAQ. The CDR3 region is CASSLLAGGWYEQYF. The CDR3 nucleotides are TGTGCCAGCAGCTTACTAGCGGGAGGGTGGTACGAGCAGTACTTC.

This chain joins TRBV19 and TRBJ1-1; D gene ambiguous. V lost 6 bases and J lost 0, with 8 bases in between. Germline CDR1 reads LNHDA; CDR2 reads SQIVND (reference sequence). This CDR3 is 13 amino acids long. CDR3 bases: TGTGCCAGTAGGGAGCCGATGAACACTGAAGCTTTCTTT. This translates into CASREPMNTEAFF. The entire variable domain, with the rest obtained from reference TRBV19 and TRBJ1-1, is as follows: DGGITQSPKYLFRKEGQNVTLSCEQNLNHDAMYWYRQDPGQGLRLIYYSQIVNDFQKGDIAEGYSVSREKKESFPLTVTSAQKNPTAFYLCASREPMNTEAFFGQGTRLTVV.

With respect to this clonotype: At one of its ends the junction is not consistent with the germline gene, which may arise from a read error. The chain is built from TRBV5-1 and TRBJ2-7; either TRBD1 or TRBD2 may supply D (5 bases each). This CDR3 has 14 residues. Per germline, CDR1 SGHRS and CDR2 YFSETQ. The CDR3 DNA reads as TGCGCCAGCATCAAGGGACCGAACTCCTACCAGCAGTACTTC. Residues: CASIKGPNSYQQYF.

The V call is TRBV20-1, the J call TRBJ2-7, with 7 positions matching TRBD1. Germline V gene sequence: CDR1 DFQATT, CDR2 SNEGSKA (reference sequence). The CDR3 runs 13 residues. The junction had 9 bases not matched to a gene; V was cut back by 6 bases and J by 4 bases. CDR3 in DNA: TGCAGTGCAACGACAGGGACCTTATACGAGCAGTACTTC. Protein sequence: CSATTGTLYEQYF.

The genes are TRBV7-9 and TRBJ2-5; D possibly corresponds to TRBD2 (5 bases). Germline-derived CDR1 and CDR2 are SEHNR and FQNEAQ (reference sequence). The CDR3 is 13 residues long. V lost 5 bases and J 5 bases, leaving 12 bases between the germline ends. The CDR3 DNA follows: TGTGCCAGCAGCCAAGAAAGAGGGGAGACCCAGTACTTC. Protein product: CASSQERGETQYF.